The TCR beta chain described here comes from a study of siplizumab effects on memory and regulatory T cells. The study, taken as a whole, reports: Proliferating siplizumab-cultured Tregs lacked confirmed suppressive function. Mappable CD4+ clones that were alloreactive averaged approximately 70% Treg-derived with siplizumab versus 26.9% in controls.

Roughly 95,000 TCR templates per sample were assayed. TCRdb keeps only in-frame clones here, not all; method: immunoSEQ multiplex PCR. The sample records about 3,400 clones, more than 45% being singletons. The mixed lymphocyte reaction cells were cocultured at 37°C for about 6 days. Of note for this clone: What it binds is unknown.

J was trimmed by 4 bases and V by 4 bases; bases with no gene match: 5. In germline, CDR1 is LGHNA, CDR2 YSLEER. This CDR3 contains 15 residues. The chain links TRBV4-3 to TRBJ2-3; 10 nucleotides line up with TRBD1. Sequenced sample: CFSE-low (dividing) CD4+ T cells sorted from an allogeneic mixed lymphocyte reaction. The TCR comes from a human donor in good health; the cells came from an allogeneic mixed lymphocyte reaction. CDR3 sequence: CASSLRDRGADTQYF. Here the CDR3 DNA reads TGCGCCAGCAGCCTCCGGGACAGGGGAGCAGATACGCAGTATTTT.